The 17 T cell receptor beta chains below were found in one sample sequenced in a study of identical twins (dated by TCRdb to between 2015 and 2016). To prepare the library, 5' RACE was applied. Sequencing was performed on an Illumina HiSeq 2000. TCRdb reprocessing: public reads trimmed at Q25 with fastp, clones called with MiXCR, in-frame beta chains kept. CDR3 protein sequences are deduplicated, and each keeps its most common genes and DNA. The sample profile shows about 480,000 distinct CDR3 sequences; 14% of them were found once. Clones ranked in the top ten supply 0.52% of the sample. The same sample was also used in a study of yellow fever vaccine responses in identical twins.

Sample: CD4+ T cells sorted from blood. These receptors all stem from a young woman in good health.

The V and J genes are TRBV7-9 and TRBJ1-1, with 7 bases lining up with TRBD1. V was pared by 5 bases and J by 0 bases, with 6 bases of the junction left unmatched. The CDR3 is 15 residues long. Germline loops: CDR1 SEHNR, CDR2 FQNEAQ (reference sequence). CDR3 DNA: TGTGCCAGCAGCACAGGGGTCGGAATGAACACTGAAGCTTTCTTT. This gives the protein CASSTGVGMNTEAFF.

This clonotype has more than one count but fewer than ten. The V gene is TRBV7-2, the J gene TRBJ1-2; D ambiguous. The V gene's germline CDR1 is SGHTA and CDR2 FQGNSA. The CDR3 covers 13 residues. Trimming stripped 5 bases from V and 2 bases from J, with 9 bases between. This CDR3 reads CASSQSANYGYTF. Written as DNA, the CDR3 is TGTGCCAGCAGCCAATCAGCGAACTATGGCTACACCTTC.

This clonotype has a handful of counts. The V call is TRBV10-3, the J call TRBJ1-3; D perhaps matches TRBD1 (5 bases). The germline V gene has CDR1 ENHRY and CDR2 SYGVKD. The CDR3 is made up of 17 amino acids. Trimming stripped 2 bases from V and 0 bases from J, with 14 bases between. The chain's CDR3 is CAISEGRGTSSGNTIYF. In DNA form, the CDR3 reads TGTGCCATCAGTGAGGGTAGGGGCACCTCCTCTGGAAACACCATATATTTT.

The CDR3 reads CASSIARGGDPSYEQYF. CDR3 nucleotides: TGCGCCAGCAGTATCGCCCGGGGGGGGGACCCCTCCTACGAGCAGTACTTC. This rearrangement joins TRBV5-1 to TRBJ2-7; the match to TRBD2 covers 8 bases. The CDR3 contains 17 residues. Trimming took 5 bases from V and 0 from J; bases not matched to a gene: 13. Per the germline V gene, CDR1 is SGHRS and CDR2 is YFSETQ. The full variable domain, its missing parts supplied by reference TRBV5-1 and TRBJ2-7, is KAGVTQTPRYLIKTRGQQVTLSCSPISGHRSVSWYQQTPGQGLQFLFEYFSETQRNKGNFPGRFSGRQFSNSRSEMNVSTLELGDSALYLCASSIARGGDPSYEQYFGPGTRLTVT.

This clonotype was detected ten times or more. This chain links TRBV5-1 with TRBJ2-2; maybe TRBD1 (5 bases). From germline, CDR1 is SGHRS and CDR2 YFSETQ. The CDR3 sequence is 15 residues long. Trimming cost V 0 bases and J 4 bases, with 10 bases left between them. For the CDR3, the DNA is TGCGCCAGCAGCTTGGTTTCAGGGTCCACCGGGGAGCTGTTTTTT. It is translated as CASSLVSGSTGELFF.

V usage is TRBV5-1 and J usage is TRBJ2-7, with a weak D call TRBD1 (5 bases). The CDR3 runs 17 residues. Germline loops: CDR1 SGHRS, CDR2 YFSETQ. The V and J ends lost 3 bases and 1 base respectively, with 20 bases between them. CDR3 in DNA: TGCGCCAGCAGCTCCCCCTATGGCCTGACAGAGTCCTACGAGCAGTACTTC. It specifies CASSSPYGLTESYEQYF.

The rearrangement links TRBV7-2 to TRBJ1-2; 9 bases match TRBD1. Per the germline V gene, CDR1 is SGHTA and CDR2 is FQGNSA. The CDR3 covers 14 residues. Unmatched junction bases numbered 9, after V lost 5 bases and J lost 8 bases. CDR3 protein: CASSGTGLLGGYTF. The CDR3 nucleotides read TGTGCCAGCAGCGGGACAGGGTTACTTGGAGGCTACACCTTC. The variable domain in full, completed from reference TRBV7-2 and TRBJ1-2, reads GAGVSQSPSNKVTEKGKDVELRCDPISGHTALYWYRQSLGQGLEFLIYFQGNSAPDKSGLPSDRFSAERTGGSVSTLTIQRTQQEDSAVYLCASSGTGLLGGYTFGSGTRLTVV.

This clonotype was seen more than once but under ten times. V usage is TRBV10-1 and J usage is TRBJ2-2; 7 nucleotides match TRBD1. V trimming: 6 bases; J trimming: 2 bases; junction bases outside the gene matches: 9. Germline V gene lookup returns CDR1 WNHNN and CDR2 SYGVQD (reference sequence). This CDR3 has 16 amino acids. In DNA form, the CDR3 reads TGCGCCAGCAGGGGAGACAGGGCCCCCAACACCGGGGAGCTGTTTTTT. Translation: CASRGDRAPNTGELFF.

V usage is TRBV28 and J usage is TRBJ2-5; TRBD1 aligns across 9 bases. The V segment lost 2 bases and the J segment 4 bases; nucleotides outside the gene matches: 8. The CDR3 length is 16 residues. In germline, CDR1 is MDHEN, CDR2 SYDVKM. The CDR3 sequence: CASSLGQGPGGETQYF. CDR3 bases: TGTGCCAGCAGTTTAGGACAGGGGCCTGGGGGAGAGACCCAGTACTTC.

The chain joins TRBV27 to TRBJ2-7; 10 bases agree with TRBD1. Trimming removed 6 bases from V and 5 bases from J; junction bases left unmatched: 10. This CDR3 has 15 amino acids. The germline gives CDR1 MNHEY, CDR2 SMNVEV (reference sequence). The CDR3 here is CASRPPGTGAHEQYF. The DNA of the CDR3 is TGTGCCAGCAGGCCACCCGGGACAGGGGCCCACGAGCAGTACTTC.

This clonotype has just a few counts. The V gene is TRBV5-1, the J gene TRBJ2-1; TRBD1 matches at 9 bases. The junction had 4 bases not matched to a gene; V was cut back by 2 bases and J by 7 bases. Germline values: CDR1 SGHRS, CDR2 YFSETQ. The CDR3 consists of 14 residues. The CDR3 nucleotides read TGCGCCAGCAGCTTACAGGGGGCTAGGAATGAGCAGTTCTTC. Its translation is CASSLQGARNEQFF.

The chain joins TRBV12-5 to TRBJ1-1; 7 bases are a match to TRBD1. The ends lost 4 bases at V and 8 bases at J; junction bases unmatched: 4. Germline V CDR1 and CDR2: LGHNT, FRNRAP. The length of the CDR3 is 12 residues. The CDR3 is CASGSGQWEAFF. CDR3 DNA sequence: TGTGCTAGTGGTTCGGGACAGTGGGAAGCTTTCTTT.

V gene TRBV2 combines with J gene TRBJ1-6; D uncertain. In germline, CDR1 is SNHLY, CDR2 FYNNEI. CDR3 size: 15 residues. V was shortened by 1 base and J by 3 bases, with 7 bases between the two germline ends. For the CDR3, the DNA is TGTGCCAGCAGTGAAGAGTTAAACTATAATTCACCCCTCCACTTT. This translates into CASSEELNYNSPLHF.

This clonotype was recorded a few times. The V call is TRBV4-1, the J call TRBJ2-5; D unclear. The length of the CDR3 is 14 residues. Between the trimmed V and J ends, which lost 1 base and 0 bases, there was a span of 6 bases. CDR1 and CDR2 (germline): MGHRA, YSYEKL. This CDR3 reads CASSQVTNQETQYF. CDR3 DNA sequence: TGCGCCAGCAGCCAAGTAACTAACCAAGAGACCCAGTACTTC.

The chain couples TRBV6-2 or TRBV6-3 to TRBJ2-5; TRBD1 matches 7 bases. CDR3 length: 15 residues. Germline loops: CDR1 MNHEY, CDR2 SVGEGT. Trimming took 8 bases from V and 2 from J; bases not matched to a gene: 11. The CDR3 loop is CASYHRPGQQETQYF. The CDR3 bases are TGTGCCAGCTACCATCGTCCGGGACAGCAAGAGACCCAGTACTTC.

This clonotype came up many times. The chain recombines TRBV6-2 or TRBV6-3 with TRBJ2-1, with D perhaps TRBD2 (6 bases). V was shortened by 4 bases and J by 0 bases, with 13 bases between the two germline ends. Germline lookup yields CDR1 MNHEY and CDR2 SVGEGT. CDR3 length: 16 amino acids. As DNA, the CDR3 is TGTGCCAGCAGTTCCTCGACTAGTATCTCCTACAATGAGCAGTTCTTC. It specifies CASSSSTSISYNEQFF.

This clonotype was observed a few times. J is TRBJ2-7 and V is TRBV20-1; D is undetermined. V was clipped by 3 bases and J by 2 bases, with 11 bases between them. The V gene's germline CDR1 is DFQATT and CDR2 SNEGSKA (reference sequence). CDR3 length: 13 amino acids. The CDR3 nucleotides read TGCAGTGCTAGCCCCCGTACCGCCTACGAGCAGTACTTC. It yields the protein CSASPRTAYEQYF.